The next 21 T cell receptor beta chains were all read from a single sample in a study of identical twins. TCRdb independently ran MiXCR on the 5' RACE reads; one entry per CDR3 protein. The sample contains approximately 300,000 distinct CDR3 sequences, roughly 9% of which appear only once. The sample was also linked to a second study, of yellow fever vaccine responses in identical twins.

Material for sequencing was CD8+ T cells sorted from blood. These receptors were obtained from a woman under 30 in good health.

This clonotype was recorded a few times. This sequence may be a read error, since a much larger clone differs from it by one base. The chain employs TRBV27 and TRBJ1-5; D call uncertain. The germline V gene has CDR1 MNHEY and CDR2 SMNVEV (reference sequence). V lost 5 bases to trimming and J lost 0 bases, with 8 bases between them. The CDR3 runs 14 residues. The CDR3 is CASSGSYSNQPQHF. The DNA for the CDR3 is TGTGCCAGCAGTGGATCCTATAGCAATCAGCCCCAGCATTTT.

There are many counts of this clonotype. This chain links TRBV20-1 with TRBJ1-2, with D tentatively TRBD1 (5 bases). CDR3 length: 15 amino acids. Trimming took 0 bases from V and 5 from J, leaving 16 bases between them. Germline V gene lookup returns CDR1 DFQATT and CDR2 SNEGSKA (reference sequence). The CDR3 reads CSARDLGHGAYGYTF. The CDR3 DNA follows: TGCAGTGCTAGAGATCTAGGTCACGGGGCATATGGCTACACCTTC.

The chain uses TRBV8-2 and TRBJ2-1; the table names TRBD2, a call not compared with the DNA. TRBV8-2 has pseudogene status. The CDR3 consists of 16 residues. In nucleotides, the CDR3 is TGTGCCAGCAGCCCTCTGGTCAGGTCCGTGTACAATGAGCAGTTCTTC. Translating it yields CASSPLVRSVYNEQFF.

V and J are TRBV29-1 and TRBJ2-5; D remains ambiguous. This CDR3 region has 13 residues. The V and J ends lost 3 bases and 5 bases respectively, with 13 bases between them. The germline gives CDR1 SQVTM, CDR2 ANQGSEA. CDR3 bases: TGCAGCGTTGATGGGTACATTTCGGAGACCCAGTACTTC. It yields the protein CSVDGYISETQYF.

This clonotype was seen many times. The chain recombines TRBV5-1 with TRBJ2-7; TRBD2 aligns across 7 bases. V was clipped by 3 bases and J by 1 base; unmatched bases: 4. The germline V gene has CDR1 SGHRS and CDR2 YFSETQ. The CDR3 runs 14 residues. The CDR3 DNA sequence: TGCGCCAGCAGCTCAGCGGGATTATCCTACGAGCAGTACTTC. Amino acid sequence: CASSSAGLSYEQYF.

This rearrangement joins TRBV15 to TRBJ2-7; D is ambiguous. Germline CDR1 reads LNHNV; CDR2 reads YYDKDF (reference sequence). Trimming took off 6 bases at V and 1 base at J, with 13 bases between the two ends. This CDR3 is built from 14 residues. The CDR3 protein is CATRSTARSYEQYF. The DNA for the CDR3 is TGTGCCACCAGAAGTACAGCGAGATCCTACGAGCAGTACTTC.

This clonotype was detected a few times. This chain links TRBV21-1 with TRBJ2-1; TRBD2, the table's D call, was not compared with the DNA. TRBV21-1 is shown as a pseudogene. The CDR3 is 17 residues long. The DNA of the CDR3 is TGTGCCAGCAGTAGTCAGCGACCTAGTCAAATCTACAATGAGCAGTTCTTC. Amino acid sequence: CASSSQRPSQIYNEQFF.

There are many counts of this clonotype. The CDR3: CASSRHLGGGETQYF. DNA for the CDR3: TGCGCCAGCAGCCGTCACCTGGGGGGAGGAGAGACCCAGTACTTC. V gene TRBV4-1 combines with J gene TRBJ2-5, with D perhaps TRBD2 (6 bases). Per germline, CDR1 MGHRA and CDR2 YSYEKL. The CDR3 totals 15 residues. The ends were cut back, 4 bases at V and 4 bases at J, with 16 bases in the middle.

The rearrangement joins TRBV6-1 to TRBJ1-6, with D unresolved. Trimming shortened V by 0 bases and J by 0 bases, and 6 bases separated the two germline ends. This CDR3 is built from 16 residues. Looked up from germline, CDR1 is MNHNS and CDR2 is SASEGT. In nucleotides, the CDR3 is TGTGCCAGCAGTGAAGCTTTAGTCTCCTATAATTCACCCCTCCACTTT. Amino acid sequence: CASSEALVSYNSPLHF.

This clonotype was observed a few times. This CDR3 is CASKGANTEAFF. The CDR3 DNA reads as TGTGCCAGCAAAGGGGCAAACACTGAAGCTTTCTTT. The chain is built from TRBV2 and TRBJ1-1; a weak D match, TRBD1 (5 bases). V lost 7 bases and J lost 2, with 8 bases in between. The CDR3 is made up of 12 amino acids. Germline CDR1 is SNHLY and CDR2 is FYNNEI.

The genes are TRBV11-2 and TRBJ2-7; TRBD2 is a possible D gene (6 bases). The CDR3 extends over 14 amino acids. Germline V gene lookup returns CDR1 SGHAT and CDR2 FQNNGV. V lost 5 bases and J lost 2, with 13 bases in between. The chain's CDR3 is CASSTGSGAYEQYF. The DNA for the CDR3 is TGTGCCAGCAGCACGGGATCGGGAGCCTACGAGCAGTACTTC.

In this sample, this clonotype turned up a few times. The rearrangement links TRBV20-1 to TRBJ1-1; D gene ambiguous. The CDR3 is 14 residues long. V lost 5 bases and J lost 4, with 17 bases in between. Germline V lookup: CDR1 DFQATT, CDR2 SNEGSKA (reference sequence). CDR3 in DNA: TGCAGTGCTCCTACCCTCAGGCTTGGCACTGAAGCTTTCTTT. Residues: CSAPTLRLGTEAFF.

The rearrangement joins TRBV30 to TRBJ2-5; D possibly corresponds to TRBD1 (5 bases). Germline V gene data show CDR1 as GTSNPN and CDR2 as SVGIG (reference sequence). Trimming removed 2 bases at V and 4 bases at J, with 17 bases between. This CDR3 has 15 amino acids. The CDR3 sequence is CAWSHGRASGETQYF. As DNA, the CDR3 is TGTGCCTGGAGTCATGGCAGGGCCTCCGGAGAGACCCAGTACTTC.

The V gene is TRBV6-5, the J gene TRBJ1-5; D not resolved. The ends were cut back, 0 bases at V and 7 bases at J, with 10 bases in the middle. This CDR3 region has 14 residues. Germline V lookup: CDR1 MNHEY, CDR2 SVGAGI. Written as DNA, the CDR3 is TGTGCCAGCAGTTACTCTGCGATCTCCCAGCCCCAGCATTTT. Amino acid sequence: CASSYSAISQPQHF.

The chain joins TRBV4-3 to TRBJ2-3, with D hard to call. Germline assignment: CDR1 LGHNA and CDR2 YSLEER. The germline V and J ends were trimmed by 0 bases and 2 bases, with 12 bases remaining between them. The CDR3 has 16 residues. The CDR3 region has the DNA TGCGCCAGCAGCCAAGATAAGCAAACTATCACAGATACGCAGTATTTT. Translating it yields CASSQDKQTITDTQYF.

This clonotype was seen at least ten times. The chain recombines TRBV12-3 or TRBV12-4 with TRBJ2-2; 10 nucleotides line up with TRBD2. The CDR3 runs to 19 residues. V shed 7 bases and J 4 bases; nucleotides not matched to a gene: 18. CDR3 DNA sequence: TGTGCCAGCACACGACGAATGGGAGCGGGAGGGTCGCCCACCGGGGAGCTGTTTTTT. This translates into CASTRRMGAGGSPTGELFF.

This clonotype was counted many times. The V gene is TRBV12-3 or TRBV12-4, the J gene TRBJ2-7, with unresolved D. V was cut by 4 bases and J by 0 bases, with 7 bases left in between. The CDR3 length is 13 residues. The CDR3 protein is CASSSGHSYEQYF. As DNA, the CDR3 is TGTGCCAGCAGTTCCGGGCACTCCTACGAGCAGTACTTC.

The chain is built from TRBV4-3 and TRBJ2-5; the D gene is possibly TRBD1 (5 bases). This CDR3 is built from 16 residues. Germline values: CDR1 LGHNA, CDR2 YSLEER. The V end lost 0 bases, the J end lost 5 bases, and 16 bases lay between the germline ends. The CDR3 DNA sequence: TGCGCCAGCAGCCAAGAAGGTCGGCAGGGCCAGGAGACCCAGTACTTC. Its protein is CASSQEGRQGQETQYF.

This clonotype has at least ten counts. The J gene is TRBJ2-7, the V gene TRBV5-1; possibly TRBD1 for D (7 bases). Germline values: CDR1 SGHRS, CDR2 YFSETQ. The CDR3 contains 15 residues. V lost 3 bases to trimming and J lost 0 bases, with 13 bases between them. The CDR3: CASSSPQGGSYEQYF. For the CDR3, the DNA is TGCGCCAGCAGCTCTCCCCAGGGGGGCTCCTACGAGCAGTACTTC.

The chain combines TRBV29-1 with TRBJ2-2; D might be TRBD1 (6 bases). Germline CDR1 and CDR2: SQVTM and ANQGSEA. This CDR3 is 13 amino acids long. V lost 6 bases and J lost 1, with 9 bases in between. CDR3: CSVLQGNTGELFF. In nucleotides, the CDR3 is TGCAGCGTATTACAGGGGAACACCGGGGAGCTGTTTTTT.

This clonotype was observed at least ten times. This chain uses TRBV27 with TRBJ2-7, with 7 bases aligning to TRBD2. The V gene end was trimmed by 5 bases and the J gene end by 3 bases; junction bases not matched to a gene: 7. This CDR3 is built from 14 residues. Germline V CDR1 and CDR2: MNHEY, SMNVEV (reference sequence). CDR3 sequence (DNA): TGTGCCAGCAGTCAACTAGCGCAAAACTACGAGCAGTACTTC. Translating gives CASSQLAQNYEQYF.